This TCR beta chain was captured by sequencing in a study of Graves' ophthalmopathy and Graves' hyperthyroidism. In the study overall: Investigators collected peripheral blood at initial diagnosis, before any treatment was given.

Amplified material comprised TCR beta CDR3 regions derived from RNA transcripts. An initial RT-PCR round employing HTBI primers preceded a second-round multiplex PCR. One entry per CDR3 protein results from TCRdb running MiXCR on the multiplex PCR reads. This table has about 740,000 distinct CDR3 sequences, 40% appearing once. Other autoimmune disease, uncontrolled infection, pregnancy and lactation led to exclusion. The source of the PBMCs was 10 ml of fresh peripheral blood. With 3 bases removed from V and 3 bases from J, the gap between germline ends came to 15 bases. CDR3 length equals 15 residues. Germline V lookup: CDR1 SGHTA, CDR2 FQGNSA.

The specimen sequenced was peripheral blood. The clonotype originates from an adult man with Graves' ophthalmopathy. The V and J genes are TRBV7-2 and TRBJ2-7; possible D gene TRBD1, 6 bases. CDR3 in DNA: TGTGCCAGCAGCTTGACCGGGACAACAAACTACGAGCAGTACTTC. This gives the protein CASSLTGTTNYEQYF.